The 27 T cell receptor beta chains in this list originate from one sample, sequenced in a study of shared clonotypes between healthy human individuals. TCRdb keeps only in-frame clones here, not all; method: immunoSEQ multiplex PCR. Of 2 million to 2.5 million clones in the sample, 80% to 95% were seen once. Material for sequencing was naive CD4+ T cells from PBMCs. Subset denoted: CD45RA+ positively selected. Receptors were obtained from a young man in good health. Some clones in this sample may be carry-over from other donors' samples.

This chain links TRBV5-5 with TRBJ2-7; D is unclear. The V end lost 1 base, the J end lost 3 bases, and 8 bases lay between the germline ends. In germline, CDR1 is SGHKS, CDR2 YYEKEE (reference sequence). The CDR3 covers 13 residues. The CDR3 nucleotides read TGTGCCAGCAGCTTGCTTGGAAGCTACGAGCAGTACTTC. It yields the protein CASSLLGSYEQYF.

The rearrangement joins TRBV28 to TRBJ1-5, with D possibly matching TRBD1 (5 bases). The V gene's germline CDR1 is MDHEN and CDR2 SYDVKM. CDR3 size: 15 residues. V dropped 4 bases and J dropped 4 bases, with 14 bases sitting between them. CDR3 DNA: TGTGCCAGCAGTTCCGGGACTACGATTAATCAGCCCCAGCATTTT. Its translation is CASSSGTTINQPQHF.

This chain joins TRBV4-2 and TRBJ2-1, with TRBD1 matching 8 bases. The V segment lost 4 bases and the J segment 9 bases; nucleotides outside the gene matches: 11. Germline CDR1 and CDR2: LGHNA and YNFKEQ. The CDR3 is made up of 15 amino acids. CDR3 in amino acids: CASSRSGGASSEQFF. For the CDR3, the DNA is TGTGCCAGCAGCCGTTCAGGGGGCGCGAGTAGTGAGCAGTTCTTC.

The chain joins TRBV28 to TRBJ2-1, with TRBD2 identical over 14 bases. After removal of 6 bases from V and 12 bases from J, the junction contained 7 bases not matched to a gene. Germline values: CDR1 MDHEN, CDR2 SYDVKM. There are 14 residues in the CDR3. In DNA form, the CDR3 reads TGTGCCAGCAGGCTGACTAGCGGGAGGGGGCGGCAGTTCTTC. Amino acids: CASRLTSGRGRQFF.

The V call is TRBV7-9, the J call TRBJ2-1, with TRBD2 as a possible D gene (6 bases). The CDR3 loop spans 18 amino acids. Germline values: CDR1 SEHNR, CDR2 FQNEAQ (reference sequence). Deletions cut 5 bases from V and 10 bases from J, with 30 bases between. The CDR3 DNA is TGTGCCAGCAGCCCGCCCCCTCAGGCGCGTAGGGAGGACCGGGAGCAGTTCTTC. Translated: CASSPPPQARREDREQFF.

This clone was counted a single time. The chain joins TRBV6-4 to TRBJ1-1, with TRBD1 identical over 8 bases. The V gene's germline CDR1 is MRHNA and CDR2 SNTAGT. This CDR3 has 14 residues. V was clipped by 5 bases and J by 5 bases; unmatched bases: 7. CDR3 in amino acids: CASSLTGGVTEAFF. In DNA form, the CDR3 reads TGTGCCAGCAGTTTAACAGGGGGGGTGACTGAAGCTTTCTTT.

As for this clone: Within the sample, other DNA sequences also encode this same CDR3. The chain has TRBV2 and TRBJ1-1, with D unresolved. Trimming left V 4 bases short and J 5 bases short, with 11 bases between. CDR3 length equals 13 residues. From germline, CDR1 is SNHLY and CDR2 FYNNEI. CDR3 in amino acids: CASSVGVGTEAFF. The DNA for the CDR3 is TGTGCCAGCAGTGTTGGGGTTGGGACTGAAGCTTTCTTT. The full variable domain, rest sourced from reference TRBV2 and TRBJ1-1, is EPEVTQTPSHQVTQMGQEVILRCVPISNHLYFYWYRQILGQKVEFLVSFYNNEISEKSEIFDDQFSVERPDGSNFTLKIRSTKLEDSAMYFCASSVGVGTEAFFGQGTRLTVV.

This chain links TRBV7-2 with TRBJ2-1; D is uncertain. The CDR3 is made up of 17 amino acids. V was trimmed by 0 bases and J by 2 bases, leaving 14 bases between them. Germline CDR1 reads SGHTA; CDR2 reads FQGNSA. The DNA for the CDR3 is TGTGCCAGCAGCTTAGCAAGCGAGCAGCCCCCCTACAATGAGCAGTTCTTC. Translating it yields CASSLASEQPPYNEQFF.

This chain uses TRBV4-1 with TRBJ2-5, with D possibly TRBD2 on 7 matching bases. This CDR3 has 14 residues. Looked up from germline, CDR1 is MGHRA and CDR2 is YSYEKL. V dropped 4 bases and J dropped 5 bases, with 14 bases sitting between them. The CDR3 DNA reads as TGCGCCAGCAGCCGAGGGGGGGGCCGTGAGACCCAGTACTTC. This codes for CASSRGGGRETQYF.

The chain carries TRBV7-2 and TRBJ2-3; no firm D call. In germline, CDR1 is SGHTA, CDR2 FQGNSA. The CDR3 length is 14 residues. Trimming cost V 6 bases and J 8 bases, with 18 bases left between them. CDR3 loop: CASRQPSPAITQYF. CDR3 coding DNA: TGTGCCAGCAGACAGCCCTCCCCAGCTATTACGCAGTATTTT.

The chain is built from TRBV10-3 and TRBJ1-2, with TRBD1 matching 9 bases. The germline CDR1 and CDR2 sequences are ENHRY and SYGVKD. This CDR3 has 15 amino acids. The V segment lost 6 bases and the J segment 0 bases; nucleotides outside the gene matches: 5. This CDR3 is CAISQGQGPNYGYTF. In nucleotides, the CDR3 is TGTGCCATCAGCCAAGGACAGGGGCCTAACTATGGCTACACCTTC.

This sequence joins TRBV6-5 and TRBJ2-7; unclear D gene. The length of the CDR3 is 15 residues. Germline V gene sequence: CDR1 MNHEY, CDR2 SVGAGI. Trimming took off 6 bases at V and 5 bases at J, with 20 bases between the two ends. Here the CDR3 reads CASRTFRGGPHEQYF. The DNA of the CDR3 is TGTGCCAGCAGAACCTTTAGAGGTGGGCCCCACGAGCAGTACTTC.

The chain joins TRBV18 to TRBJ2-5; 9 bases fit TRBD1. V lost 3 bases to trimming and J lost 0 bases; unmatched junction nucleotides: 17. This CDR3 is built from 20 residues. Germline V gene lookup returns CDR1 KGHSH and CDR2 LQKENI. CDR3 loop: CASSPYIRTSGTGNQETQYF. DNA of the CDR3: TGTGCCAGCTCACCTTACATCCGGACTTCCGGGACAGGGAACCAAGAGACCCAGTACTTC.

The V and J genes are TRBV14 and TRBJ2-3; D might be TRBD2 (5 bases). Germline CDR1 reads SGHDN; CDR2 reads FVKESK. V shed 0 bases and J shed 6 bases, with 28 bases lying between them. CDR3 size: 20 residues. CDR3 bases: TGTGCCAGCAGCCAAGACCGAATGGAGATTTGGAGGAAAGGGTACGATACGCAGTATTTT. Translated, it gives CASSQDRMEIWRKGYDTQYF.

The chain recombines TRBV6-6 with TRBJ2-1; D tentatively reads TRBD1 or TRBD2 (5 bases each). CDR1 MNHNY and CDR2 SVGAGI come from the germline V gene (reference sequence). There are 13 residues in the CDR3. With 5 bases removed from V and 3 bases from J, the gap between germline ends came to 8 bases. For the CDR3, the DNA is TGTGCCAGCAGTGAGGGGATCTACAATGAGCAGTTCTTC. Residues: CASSEGIYNEQFF.

Here the CDR3 reads CASMSPGTRPEQYF. The CDR3 coding sequence is TGTGCCAGTATGTCCCCCGGGACAAGGCCCGAGCAGTACTTC. The chain employs TRBV19 and TRBJ2-7, with D tentatively TRBD1 (6 bases). Germline assignment: CDR1 LNHDA and CDR2 SQIVND (reference sequence). There are 14 residues in the CDR3. V dropped 7 bases and J dropped 6 bases, with 19 bases sitting between them.

The rearrangement uses TRBV5-4 and TRBJ2-2; tentative D call: TRBD1 (6 bases). V gave up 0 bases and J gave up 3 bases, with 12 bases separating them. CDR3 length: 16 amino acids. Germline lookup yields CDR1 SGHNT and CDR2 YYREEE (reference sequence). CDR3 in DNA: TGTGCCAGCAGCTTGGCGCGCAGGGGATACACCGGGGAGCTGTTTTTT. Its translation is CASSLARRGYTGELFF.

This clone has a handful of counts. The rearrangement links TRBV9 to TRBJ1-1; D uncertain. V was trimmed by 2 bases and J by 0 bases, leaving 5 bases between them. CDR3 size: 13 residues. CDR1 and CDR2 (germline): SGDLS, YYNGEE. CDR3 nucleotides: TGTGCCAGCAGCGTTATATTGAACACTGAAGCTTTCTTT. Its translation is CASSVILNTEAFF.

This chain joins TRBV2 and TRBJ2-7; no definite D call. V lost 3 bases, J lost 6 bases, and 12 bases lay in between. This CDR3 has 13 amino acids. Germline V gives CDR1 SNHLY, CDR2 FYNNEI. CDR3 DNA sequence: TGTGCCAGCAGTGAGGGTTCCCCCCGCGAGCAGTACTTC. Protein sequence: CASSEGSPREQYF.

The chain joins TRBV4-2 to TRBJ2-7, with D possibly matching TRBD2 (6 bases). Deletions cut 4 bases from V and 2 bases from J, with 18 bases between. Germline V CDR1 and CDR2: LGHNA, YNFKEQ. This CDR3 has 16 residues. The DNA for the CDR3 is TGTGCCAGCAGCCCGGCCGGGGGACTTAAGGCCTACGAGCAGTACTTC. Its protein is CASSPAGGLKAYEQYF.

The rearrangement uses TRBV7-9 and TRBJ2-3; TRBD2 matches at 8 bases. CDR1 SEHNR and CDR2 FQNEAQ come from the germline V gene (reference sequence). The CDR3 loop spans 18 amino acids. With 1 base clipped from V and 3 bases from J, the junction kept 12 bases outside the gene matches. The CDR3 DNA reads TGTGCCAGCAGCTTAGGGGGCGCCGGACTAGCTCTTACAGATACGCAGTATTTT. This encodes CASSLGGAGLALTDTQYF.

This sequence joins TRBV10-3 and TRBJ2-3; 14 nucleotides align to TRBD2. Looked up from germline, CDR1 is ENHRY and CDR2 is SYGVKD. J lost 3 bases, V lost 3 bases, and 2 bases had no gene match. This CDR3 has 16 amino acids. In nucleotides, the CDR3 is TGTGCCATCAGTGAAGGGACTAGCGGGAGTACAGATACGCAGTATTTT. As protein: CAISEGTSGSTDTQYF.

The V gene is TRBV28, the J gene TRBJ2-7; D uncertain. The CDR3 totals 12 residues. Germline CDR1 is MDHEN and CDR2 is SYDVKM. V lost 10 bases, J lost 2 bases, and 12 bases lay in between. CDR3 DNA sequence: TGTGCCAATATTCCGGTAGCCTACGAGCAGTACTTC. Protein product: CANIPVAYEQYF.

V is TRBV7-2 and J is TRBJ1-1; D is unresolved. V was cut by 4 bases and J by 4 bases, with 13 bases left in between. This CDR3 has 14 amino acids. CDR1 and CDR2 from the germline V gene are SGHTA and FQGNSA. The chain's CDR3 is CASSYGHGGTEAFF. For the CDR3, the DNA is TGTGCCAGCAGCTACGGGCACGGAGGCACTGAAGCTTTCTTT.

The chain carries TRBV14 and TRBJ1-1, with TRBD1 as a possible D gene (5 bases). The germline V and J ends were trimmed by 4 bases and 4 bases, with 13 bases remaining between them. The length of the CDR3 is 14 residues. Per the germline V gene, CDR1 is SGHDN and CDR2 is FVKESK. CDR3 residues: CASSRRWGSTEAFF. The CDR3 nucleotides read TGTGCCAGCAGCCGAAGATGGGGGAGCACTGAAGCTTTCTTT.

V and J are TRBV28 and TRBJ1-1; D remains unclear. Germline V gene data show CDR1 as MDHEN and CDR2 as SYDVKM. The CDR3 length is 15 residues. V lost 1 base and J 2 bases, leaving 11 bases between the germline ends. The CDR3 coding sequence is TGTGCCAGCAGTTTATTGAGGAGGGCTAACACTGAAGCTTTCTTT. This gives the protein CASSLLRRANTEAFF.

The chain combines TRBV7-2 with TRBJ2-5; D unresolved. The germline V and J ends were trimmed by 6 bases and 5 bases, with 13 bases remaining between them. Germline CDR1 SGHTA, CDR2 FQGNSA. This CDR3 comprises 13 residues. This chain's CDR3 is CASSYVTLETQYF. In DNA form, the CDR3 reads TGTGCCAGCAGTTACGTCACCCTGGAGACCCAGTACTTC.